This T cell receptor beta chain was retrieved from a study of T cell responses to AZD1222 COVID-19 vaccine. CDR1 is SGHNT, CDR2 YYREEE, per germline (reference sequence). V lost 0 bases to trimming and J lost 0 bases, with 6 bases between them. There are 14 residues in the CDR3. In its sample, this clone was seen once. Its antigen is not identified. The study's findings and limits: Females outnumbered males among donors, who were mostly white British; clonal diversity was possibly underestimated.

Data came from immunoSEQ multiplex PCR; TCRdb stores just in-frame clones and leaves some out. The sample contains approximately 80,000 clones, around 90% of which appear only once. This sequence joins TRBV5-4 and TRBJ1-2; D is unclear. The clonotype originates from an adult in good health. The sample here was peripheral blood, taken on day 0 of AZD1222 vaccination. Here the CDR3 DNA reads TGTGCCAGCAGCTTGGCTAGATCTAACTATGGCTACACCTTC. Residues: CASSLARSNYGYTF.